The entry that follows covers one T cell receptor beta chain sequence. Combining a sample-barcoded 5' primer with a J-beta primer mix, a second PCR ran for 7 to 11 cycles. The template-switch adaptor was a 5' adaptor with 12 random nucleotides. It tagged each cDNA molecule. In TCRdb, the 5' RACE reads were re-called with MiXCR into one record per CDR3 protein. Seen here are more than 600,000 distinct CDR3 sequences, 20% to 30% observed once, and the top ten hold just under 9.5%. The data originate from a study of blood T cells in healthy people across ages. This CDR3 comprises 14 residues. V lost 5 bases and J lost 0, with 13 bases in between. Germline V lookup: CDR1 SQVTM, CDR2 ANQGSEA. The same sample was also used in a study of T cells of mothers and their children. In that study: The study found slightly higher but non-significant overlap in related versus unrelated mother-child pairs.

The rearrangement joins TRBV29-1 to TRBJ2-5; D uncertain. The sequenced sample consisted of blood. The origin of this receptor is a boy aged 5-17 years in good health. The CDR3 sequence: CSVTGRPYQETQYF. The DNA of the CDR3 is TGCAGCGTTACTGGGCGACCGTACCAAGAGACCCAGTACTTC.